Listed below are T cell receptor beta chains from one sample, sequenced in a study of control samples from healthy donors and cancer patients. Measured with immunoSEQ multiplex PCR; TCRdb has only the in-frame clones, and not every one. The data show under 450,000 clones, over 75% seen once. Specimen: PBMCs. The receptor source for this set is a man aged 40-50 years with head and neck cancer. Each CDR3 is given with its conserved first and last residue. A D gene is named only where the DNA matches it firmly. Clone size is not always given. Where it is, it says once, few, many or a class for expanded clones.

clone_size j_call v_call d_call cdr3_aa cdr3_nt
- TRBJ1-2 TRBV18 - CASSELREYTDGYTF TGTGCCAGCTCAGAGCTCAGGGAGTACACGGATGGCTACACCTTC
- TRBJ1-2 TRBV27 - CASSSDGMGANYGYTF TGTGCCAGCAGTTCGGACGGAATGGGGGCCAACTATGGCTACACCTTC
- TRBJ1-1 TRBV4-1 - CASSFKAGQLNTEAFF TGCGCCAGCAGCTTCAAGGCAGGACAGTTGAACACTGAAGCTTTCTTT
- TRBJ2-5 TRBV25-1 TRBD2 CASSGGGKETQYF TGTGCCAGCAGTGGGGGGGGGAAAGAGACCCAGTACTTC
- TRBJ1-4 TRBV15 - CATSRPQGPTNEKLFF TGTGCCACCAGCAGACCACAGGGACCAACTAATGAAAAACTGTTTTTT
- TRBJ2-7 TRBV5-1 - CASSLVAGSSYEQYF TGCGCCAGCAGCTTGGTCGCGGGGTCGTCATACGAGCAGTACTTC
- TRBJ2-3 TRBV7-9 - CASSFVSSDTQYF TGTGCCAGCAGCTTTGTTTCCTCAGATACGCAGTATTTT
- TRBJ1-5 TRBV24-1 - CATRMAFSNQPQHF TGTGCCACCCGGATGGCGTTCTCAAATCAGCCCCAGCATTTT
- TRBJ1-2 TRBV29-1 - CSVYDQRSNYGYTF TGCAGCGTTTACGATCAGAGATCTAACTATGGCTACACCTTC
- TRBJ1-1 TRBV2 TRBD1 CASRPDRGLDTEAFF TGTGCCAGCAGACCGGACAGGGGGCTGGACACTGAAGCTTTCTTT
- TRBJ2-1 TRBV27 - CASSLLSSRSEQFF TGTGCCAGCAGTTTACTTAGCAGCCGGAGTGAGCAGTTCTTC
- TRBJ1-1 TRBV5-4 - CASRGDPLNTEAFF TGTGCCAGCAGAGGGGACCCTCTGAACACTGAAGCTTTCTTT
- TRBJ2-5 TRBV5-1 - CASSLAVAAQETQYF TGCGCCAGCAGCTTGGCGGTAGCGGCACAAGAGACCCAGTACTTC
once TRBJ2-3 TRBV25-1 TRBD2 CASSDRAPTSGGTDTQYF TGTGCCAGCAGTGATAGGGCACCGACTAGCGGGGGCACAGATACGCAGTATTTT
- TRBJ2-1 TRBV6-1 TRBD1 CASSGSPGQGFNEQFF TGTGCCAGCAGTGGATCACCGGGACAGGGCTTCAATGAGCAGTTCTTC
- TRBJ1-5 TRBV24-1 - CATSDSAGPQHF TGTGCCACCAGTGATTCTGCGGGGCCCCAGCATTTT
once TRBJ1-4 TRBV6-2/TRBV6-3 - CASSKDKPGATNEKLFF TGTGCCAGCAGTAAAGATAAGCCGGGGGCAACTAATGAAAAACTGTTTTTT
- TRBJ2-2 TRBV3-1/TRBV3-2 - CASSQGEIGELFF TGTGCCAGCAGCCAAGGAGAAATCGGGGAGCTGTTTTTT
- TRBJ2-7 TRBV28 TRBD2 CASSSRRTSAYEQYF TGTGCCAGCAGCTCCAGGCGGACTAGCGCCTACGAGCAGTACTTC
- TRBJ2-5 TRBV11-2 - CASSRDRETQYF TGTGCCAGCAGCAGGGACCGGGAGACCCAGTACTTC
- TRBJ1-5 TRBV10-3 TRBD1 CAISEKQGAAGQPQHF TGTGCCATCAGTGAAAAACAGGGGGCGGCGGGTCAGCCCCAGCATTTT
few TRBJ1-5 TRBV20-1 - CSASGQYYSNQPQHF TGCAGTGCTAGTGGACAGTATTATAGCAATCAGCCCCAGCATTTT
- TRBJ1-2 TRBV7-9 TRBD1 CASSSPGTGGDGYTF TGTGCCAGCAGCTCCCCAGGGACAGGGGGCGATGGCTACACCTTC
- TRBJ2-7 TRBV5-1 - CASSLEAGYEQYF TGCGCCAGCAGCTTGGAGGCCGGCTACGAGCAGTACTTC
- TRBJ1-1 TRBV19 - CASSPGAVLGEAFF TGTGCCAGTAGTCCCGGGGCGGTCCTAGGGGAAGCTTTCTTT
- TRBJ1-6 TRBV6-6 TRBD1 CASSYRTGANSPLHF TGTGCCAGCAGTTACCGGACAGGAGCCAATTCACCCCTCCACTTT
- TRBJ2-3 TRBV7-9 TRBD2 CASSAKRGGSTDTQYF TGTGCCAGCAGCGCAAAGCGGGGGGGCTCCACAGATACGCAGTATTTT
- TRBJ1-1 TRBV28 - CASSRVGQIGTEAFF TGTGCCAGCAGTAGGGTGGGTCAGATAGGGACTGAAGCTTTCTTT
once TRBJ2-3 TRBV7-3 - CASSLTFSTDTQYF TGTGCCAGCAGCTTAACCTTCAGCACAGATACGCAGTATTTT
- TRBJ2-3 TRBV19 - CASSPRVTDTQYF TGTGCCAGTAGTCCCAGGGTCACAGATACGCAGTATTTT
- TRBJ2-1 TRBV24-1 - CATSDSGGGEQFF TGTGCCACCAGTGATTCAGGGGGAGGTGAGCAGTTCTTC
- TRBJ2-3 TRBV7-9 TRBD1 CASSSGQGYGTDTQYF TGTGCCAGCAGCTCGGGACAGGGGTATGGCACAGATACGCAGTATTTT
- TRBJ2-3 TRBV19 - CASSDRGIGGGDTQYF TGTGCCAGTAGCGACAGAGGGATAGGGGGAGGCGATACGCAGTATTTT
- TRBJ2-5 TRBV15 - CATSRVIDSQETQYF TGTGCCACCAGCAGAGTAATCGATAGCCAAGAGACCCAGTACTTC
once TRBJ1-1 TRBV28 - CASSWRLVNTEAFF TGTGCCAGCAGTTGGAGGCTCGTGAACACTGAAGCTTTCTTT
once TRBJ2-3 TRBV30 - CAWSVALGTDTQYF TGTGCCTGGAGTGTTGCGTTGGGAACAGATACGCAGTATTTT
- TRBJ2-2 TRBV11-2 TRBD2 CASSLAAGGSFSGELFF TGTGCCAGCAGCTTAGCGGCGGGCGGGAGTTTCTCCGGGGAGCTGTTTTTT
- TRBJ2-7 TRBV6-5 TRBD1 CASGPGTGGLEQYF TGTGCCAGCGGCCCCGGGACAGGGGGCCTCGAGCAGTACTTC
- TRBJ1-3 TRBV7-6 - CASSLAERRQDPSGNTIYF TGTGCCAGCAGCTTAGCGGAACGGAGACAGGACCCCTCTGGAAACACCATATATTTT
- TRBJ2-4 TRBV6-1 - CASSEPPGHGVAKNIQYF TGTGCCAGCAGTGAGCCCCCGGGACATGGTGTGGCCAAAAACATTCAGTACTTC
- TRBJ2-6 TRBV5-1 TRBD1 CASSLPGTGVSGANVLTF TGCGCCAGCAGCTTACCCGGGACAGGGGTCTCTGGGGCCAACGTCCTGACTTTC